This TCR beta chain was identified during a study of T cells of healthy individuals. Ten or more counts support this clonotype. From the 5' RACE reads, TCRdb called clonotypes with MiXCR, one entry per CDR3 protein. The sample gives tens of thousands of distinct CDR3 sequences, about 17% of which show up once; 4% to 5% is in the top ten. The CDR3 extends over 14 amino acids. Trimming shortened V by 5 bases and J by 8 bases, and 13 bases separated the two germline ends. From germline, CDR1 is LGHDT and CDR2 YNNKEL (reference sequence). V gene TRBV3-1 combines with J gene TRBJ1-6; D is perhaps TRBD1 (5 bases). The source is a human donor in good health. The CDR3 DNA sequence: TGTGCCAGCAGCATAGGAACAGGCGATTCACCCCTCCACTTT. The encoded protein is CASSIGTGDSPLHF. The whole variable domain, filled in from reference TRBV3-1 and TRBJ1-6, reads DTAVSQTPKYLVTQMGNDKSIKCEQNLGHDTMYWYKQDSKKFLKIMFSYNNKELIINETVPNRFSPKSPDKAHLNLHINSLELGDSAVYFCASSIGTGDSPLHFGNGTRLTVT.